The 30 T cell receptor beta chains in this list originate from one sample, sequenced in a study of CD8 T cells in ankylosing spondylitis. Study-level findings and limits: A motif of 7 to 9 highly homologous TCR beta variants was seen as apparently characteristic of ankylosing spondylitis blood.

These receptors' targets are unknown. TCRdb ran MiXCR on the 5' RACE reads and lists one entry per CDR3 protein. The data show around 540,000 distinct CDR3 sequences, with roughly 12% seen just once and approximately 6.2% held by the top ten. Sequencing was carried out using blood, either unsorted or a sorted T cell fraction (not recorded which). These receptors all stem from a male donor with ankylosing spondylitis.

The chain joins TRBV4-1 to TRBJ2-7; D remains ambiguous. Deletions cut 4 bases from V and 1 base from J, with 8 bases between. In germline, CDR1 is MGHRA, CDR2 YSYEKL. The CDR3 has 13 amino acids. CDR3 region: CASSPRVSYEQYV. In nucleotides, the CDR3 is TGCGCCAGCAGCCCCCGCGTTTCCTACGAGCAGTACGTC.

This clonotype was detected many times. The J gene is TRBJ1-1, the V gene TRBV20-1; 8 bases are shared with TRBD1. J was trimmed by 5 bases and V by 0 bases; bases with no gene match: 11. The CDR3 loop spans 16 amino acids. Per the germline V gene, CDR1 is DFQATT and CDR2 is SNEGSKA (reference sequence). CDR3 DNA sequence: TGCAGTGCTAGAGATCTCCAGGGGGCTACGGAGACTGAAGCTTTCTTT. Amino acids: CSARDLQGATETEAFF.

This clonotype has ten or more counts. This sequence joins TRBV7-9 and TRBJ1-2; a weak D match, TRBD1 (6 bases). V was pared by 6 bases and J by 6 bases, with 20 bases between. Looked up from germline, CDR1 is SEHNR and CDR2 is FQNEAQ (reference sequence). This CDR3 has 15 amino acids. CDR3: CASRNTNRAGDGYTF. The CDR3 coding sequence is TGTGCCAGCAGAAATACTAACAGGGCCGGTGATGGCTACACCTTC. The full variable domain, its missing parts supplied by reference TRBV7-9 and TRBJ1-2, is DTGVSQNPRHKITKRGQNVTFRCDPISEHNRLYWYRQTLGQGPEFLTYFQNEAQLEKSRLLSDRFSAERPKGSFSTLEIQRTEQGDSAMYLCASRNTNRAGDGYTFGSGTRLTVV.

This clonotype showed up just a few times. The gene calls are TRBV12-3 or TRBV12-4 and TRBJ2-2; 8 nucleotides align to TRBD2. The trim removed 8 bases at V and 7 bases at J, leaving 18 bases unmatched. This CDR3 has 17 amino acids. The CDR3 sequence: CASFAPGLASGSGELFF. CDR3 nucleotides: TGTGCCAGCTTTGCCCCCGGACTAGCCTCCGGAAGCGGGGAGCTGTTTTTT.

In this sample, this clonotype turned up a few times. The chain is built from TRBV3-1 and TRBJ2-1; 8 bases agree with TRBD2. CDR1 and CDR2 from the germline V gene are LGHDT and YNNKEL (reference sequence). V lost 4 bases to trimming and J lost 9 bases; unmatched junction nucleotides: 8. The length of the CDR3 is 14 residues. The CDR3 spells CASSPGLVFGEQFF. In DNA form, the CDR3 reads TGTGCCAGCAGCCCGGGACTAGTTTTCGGTGAGCAGTTCTTC.

This clonotype was recorded a few times. J is TRBJ2-1 and V is TRBV7-9, with 8 bases identical to TRBD2. CDR3 length: 16 amino acids. The ends lost 0 bases at V and 6 bases at J; junction bases unmatched: 7. CDR1 is SEHNR and CDR2 is FQNEAQ in the germline V gene (reference sequence). The DNA for the CDR3 is TGTGCCAGCAGCTTAGCTGTAGGACTAGCTGGCAATGAGCAGTTCTTC. This translates into CASSLAVGLAGNEQFF.

The V and J genes are TRBV5-1 and TRBJ2-3, with 10 nucleotides matching TRBD2. The CDR3 is made up of 14 amino acids. Trimming cost V 2 bases and J 5 bases; bases outside gene matches: 2. The germline V gene encodes CDR1 SGHRS and CDR2 YFSETQ. The CDR3 DNA sequence: TGCGCCAGCAGCTTCACTAGCGGGAAAGATACGCAGTATTTT. The encoded protein is CASSFTSGKDTQYF.

The V call is TRBV13, the J call TRBJ2-4; D might be TRBD1 (6 bases). The V end lost 2 bases, the J end lost 3 bases, and 14 bases lay between the germline ends. Germline V CDR1 and CDR2: PRHDT, FYEKMQ (reference sequence). This CDR3 spans 16 amino acids. CDR3 residues: CASSLSQGYGKNIQYF. The DNA for the CDR3 is TGTGCCAGCAGCTTAAGCCAGGGGTACGGCAAAAACATTCAGTACTTC.

This clonotype came up many times. This chain uses TRBV5-1 with TRBJ2-1; TRBD2 is a possible D gene (6 bases). CDR1 is SGHRS, CDR2 YFSETQ, per germline. Trimming stripped 2 bases from V and 7 bases from J, with 13 bases between. The CDR3 is 14 residues long. The CDR3 spells CASSLPLGGNEQFF. The CDR3 region has the DNA TGCGCCAGCAGCTTACCCTTGGGGGGTAATGAGCAGTTCTTC.

The CDR3, as DNA: TGTGCCAGCAGTCCACCGGACGGAACTAACATTCAGTACTTC. Its protein is CASSPPDGTNIQYF. The chain combines TRBV28 with TRBJ2-4, with unresolved D. Germline V gene data show CDR1 as MDHEN and CDR2 as SYDVKM. V lost 5 bases to trimming and J lost 7 bases, with 15 bases between them. This CDR3 has 14 residues.

The sample holds a few counts of this clonotype. The V call is TRBV20-1, the J call TRBJ1-5; D gene unclear. Germline CDR1 is DFQATT and CDR2 is SNEGSKA (reference sequence). The CDR3 sequence is 12 residues long. V lost 3 bases and J 7 bases, leaving 10 bases between the germline ends. DNA of the CDR3: TGCAGTGCTAGTTCGGGGATGCAGCCCCAGCATTTT. Its protein product is CSASSGMQPQHF.

The rearrangement links TRBV29-1 to TRBJ2-1; maybe TRBD2 (6 bases). The germline V gene encodes CDR1 SQVTM and CDR2 ANQGSEA. Between the trimmed V and J ends, which lost 4 bases and 5 bases, there was a span of 12 bases. CDR3 length: 13 amino acids. The DNA for the CDR3 is TGCAGCGTTGTGGCTAGCGTGAACAATGAGCAGTTCTTC. It yields the protein CSVVASVNNEQFF.

The chain combines TRBV3-1 with TRBJ2-3; 14 nucleotides align to TRBD2. Per the germline V gene, CDR1 is LGHDT and CDR2 is YNNKEL (reference sequence). The CDR3 is 17 residues long. V was pared by 7 bases and J by 4 bases, with 10 bases of the junction left unmatched. For the CDR3, the DNA is TGTGCCAGCAAGCTTGGACTAGCGGGAGGTCGGGCAGATACGCAGTATTTT. This sequence encodes CASKLGLAGGRADTQYF.

This clonotype was detected a few times. The rearrangement uses TRBV5-6 and TRBJ1-2; D is possibly TRBD1 (5 bases). Germline lookup yields CDR1 SGHDT and CDR2 YYEEEE. This CDR3 is built from 16 residues. V lost 2 bases and J lost 5, with 19 bases in between. The CDR3 DNA follows: TGTGCCAGCAGCTTACTAATGCAGGGATCCGCTTATGGCTACACCTTC. This sequence encodes CASSLLMQGSAYGYTF.

This chain joins TRBV29-1 and TRBJ2-3; TRBD2 agrees at 10 bases. CDR3 length equals 15 residues. The V gene's germline CDR1 is SQVTM and CDR2 ANQGSEA. The junction had 8 bases not matched to a gene; V was cut back by 4 bases and J by 4 bases. CDR3 sequence reads: CSVGPLAGESDTQYF. The CDR3 DNA is TGCAGCGTTGGACCCCTAGCGGGAGAGTCAGATACGCAGTATTTT.

This clonotype came up a few times. The V gene is TRBV5-1, the J gene TRBJ1-4, with 8 bases aligning to TRBD1. Trimming cost V 4 bases and J 5 bases; bases outside gene matches: 7. The CDR3 length is 15 residues. Germline assignment: CDR1 SGHRS and CDR2 YFSETQ. CDR3: CASSANTGGNEKLFF. The CDR3 nucleotides are TGCGCCAGCAGCGCTAATACAGGGGGGAATGAAAAACTGTTTTTT.

This clonotype was seen more than once but under ten times. The V call is TRBV7-9, the J call TRBJ1-2; D is possibly TRBD1 (6 bases). This CDR3 spans 13 amino acids. V lost 3 bases and J 7 bases, leaving 12 bases between the germline ends. CDR1 and CDR2 (germline): SEHNR, FQNEAQ (reference sequence). CDR3 sequence reads: CASSLRGGVGYTF. In nucleotides, the CDR3 is TGTGCCAGCAGCTTGAGGGGGGGAGTTGGCTACACCTTC. The complete variable domain, with remaining parts taken from reference TRBV7-9 and TRBJ1-2, reads DTGVSQNPRHKITKRGQNVTFRCDPISEHNRLYWYRQTLGQGPEFLTYFQNEAQLEKSRLLSDRFSAERPKGSFSTLEIQRTEQGDSAMYLCASSLRGGVGYTFGSGTRLTVV.

The chain combines TRBV27 with TRBJ2-5, with TRBD1 as a possible D gene (5 bases). V lost 8 bases, J lost 1 base, and 17 bases lay in between. CDR1 and CDR2 from the germline V gene are MNHEY and SMNVEV (reference sequence). The length of the CDR3 is 15 residues. The CDR3 DNA sequence: TGTGCCAGCTCAAGAATACAGACAGCCCAAGAGACCCAGTACTTC. Translated: CASSRIQTAQETQYF.

This clonotype has ten or more counts. The genes are TRBV7-9 and TRBJ2-1; 7 nucleotides agree with TRBD1. The CDR3 totals 15 residues. Germline V gene data show CDR1 as SEHNR and CDR2 as FQNEAQ (reference sequence). Germline trimming cut 4 bases from V and 5 bases from J; bases unmatched to any gene: 8. The DNA of the CDR3 is TGTGCCAGCAGCTACCCGACAGGGAAGGACAATGAGCAGTTCTTC. It codes for CASSYPTGKDNEQFF.

V gene TRBV27 combines with J gene TRBJ2-7, with 9 bases identical to TRBD1. The germline CDR1 and CDR2 sequences are MNHEY and SMNVEV (reference sequence). The trim removed 3 bases at V and 5 bases at J, leaving 11 bases unmatched. This CDR3 has 16 residues. The CDR3 loop is CASSFFPGTGRHEQYF. The CDR3 region has the DNA TGTGCCAGCAGTTTCTTCCCGGGGACAGGGCGCCACGAGCAGTACTTC.

This clonotype was recorded a few times. V is TRBV11-2 and J is TRBJ2-4; D might be TRBD2 (6 bases). Looked up from germline, CDR1 is SGHAT and CDR2 is FQNNGV. The CDR3 loop spans 12 amino acids. V dropped 3 bases and J dropped 9 bases, with 9 bases sitting between them. The DNA of the CDR3 is TGTGCCAGCAGCTTGGAGGGACGCATTCAGTACTTC. Residues: CASSLEGRIQYF. The whole variable domain, filled in from reference TRBV11-2 and TRBJ2-4, reads EAGVAQSPRYKIIEKRQSVAFWCNPISGHATLYWYQQILGQGPKLLIQFQNNGVVDDSQLPKDRFSAERLKGVDSTLKIQPAKLEDSAVYLCASSLEGRIQYFGAGTRLSVL.

This clonotype has at least ten counts. The chain links TRBV5-1 to TRBJ2-2; maybe TRBD1 (5 bases). This CDR3 region has 14 residues. V lost 6 bases to trimming and J lost 0 bases, with 9 bases between them. Germline CDR1 SGHRS, CDR2 YFSETQ. CDR3 bases: TGCGCCAGCAAAGGGGCTGCGAACACCGGGGAGCTGTTTTTT. Translation: CASKGAANTGELFF.

This clonotype was observed many times. CDR3 amino acids: CAISDRRTSEYNEQFF. CDR3 nucleotide sequence: TGTGCCATCAGTGATCGACGGACTAGTGAGTACAATGAGCAGTTCTTC. The chain has TRBV10-3 and TRBJ2-1; the match to TRBD2 covers 7 bases. The germline V gene encodes CDR1 ENHRY and CDR2 SYGVKD. CDR3 length: 16 residues. V dropped 3 bases and J dropped 4; count of bases not matched to a gene: 9.

This clonotype was observed many times. The chain carries TRBV12-3 or TRBV12-4 and TRBJ1-5; TRBD1 might be the D (6 bases). V was cut by 1 base and J by 6 bases, with 13 bases left in between. The CDR3 extends over 15 amino acids. The CDR3 here is CASSLGEGGGQPQHF. The CDR3 DNA reads as TGTGCCAGCAGTTTAGGCGAGGGAGGGGGTCAGCCCCAGCATTTT.

At least ten counts were recorded for this clonotype. This sequence joins TRBV2 and TRBJ2-3, with D possibly matching TRBD2 (6 bases). The CDR3 has 13 residues. The germline gives CDR1 SNHLY, CDR2 FYNNEI. The ends were cut back, 5 bases at V and 7 bases at J, with 13 bases in the middle. This CDR3 is CASSPSESYTQYF. In DNA form, the CDR3 reads TGTGCCAGCAGTCCTAGCGAAAGTTATACGCAGTATTTT.

This clonotype was observed a few times. The chain employs TRBV20-1 and TRBJ1-1; TRBD1 might be the D (5 bases). The V and J ends lost 3 bases and 2 bases respectively, with 10 bases between them. The CDR3 totals 13 residues. From germline, CDR1 is DFQATT and CDR2 SNEGSKA (reference sequence). The CDR3 nucleotides read TGCAGTGCTAGGGGGACCCGAAACACTGAAGCTTTCTTT. This sequence encodes CSARGTRNTEAFF.

This clonotype was counted between two and nine times. This chain joins TRBV7-8 and TRBJ1-2, with D unresolved. V was shortened by 0 bases and J by 8 bases, with 16 bases between the two germline ends. The CDR3 sequence is 15 residues long. Germline loops: CDR1 SGHVS, CDR2 FQNEAQ. CDR3 residues: CASSLAVIGSKGYTF. CDR3 in DNA: TGTGCCAGCAGCTTAGCAGTAATAGGGAGCAAAGGCTACACCTTC.

This clonotype was seen only a few times. V gene TRBV7-2 combines with J gene TRBJ1-1, with 7 bases matching TRBD1. Trimming cost V 4 bases and J 6 bases; bases outside gene matches: 5. The CDR3 extends over 13 amino acids. CDR1 is SGHTA, CDR2 FQGNSA, per germline. The CDR3 protein is CASSYTGVPEAFF. The DNA of the CDR3 is TGTGCCAGCAGCTACACAGGGGTCCCTGAAGCTTTCTTT. The full variable domain, its missing parts supplied by reference TRBV7-2 and TRBJ1-1, is GAGVSQSPSNKVTEKGKDVELRCDPISGHTALYWYRQSLGQGLEFLIYFQGNSAPDKSGLPSDRFSAERTGGSVSTLTIQRTQQEDSAVYLCASSYTGVPEAFFGQGTRLTVV.

The chain has TRBV6-1 and TRBJ2-7; D is unclear. The CDR3 covers 15 residues. The V end was cut by 6 bases, the J end by 4 bases, with 19 bases between. The germline V gene has CDR1 MNHNS and CDR2 SASEGT. The CDR3 bases are TGTGCCAGCAGCCCCCGCGAGAACGTAGATTACGAGCAGTACGTC. Protein: CASSPRENVDYEQYV.

A few counts support this clonotype. The chain employs TRBV19 and TRBJ1-5; D is undetermined. Germline V gene data show CDR1 as LNHDA and CDR2 as SQIVND (reference sequence). With 8 bases removed from V and 2 bases from J, the gap between germline ends came to 10 bases. This CDR3 is built from 13 residues. CDR3 amino acids: CASRPGGNQPQHF. CDR3 sequence (DNA): TGTGCCAGTCGACCTGGAGGCAATCAGCCCCAGCATTTT. The whole variable domain, filled in from reference TRBV19 and TRBJ1-5, reads DGGITQSPKYLFRKEGQNVTLSCEQNLNHDAMYWYRQDPGQGLRLIYYSQIVNDFQKGDIAEGYSVSREKKESFPLTVTSAQKNPTAFYLCASRPGGNQPQHFGDGTRLSIL.